Listed below are T cell receptor beta chains from one sample, sequenced in a study of T cells in Graves' hyperthyroidism and ophthalmopathy. From the multiplex PCR reads, TCRdb called clonotypes with MiXCR, one entry per CDR3 protein. The repertoire has 650,000 to 850,000 distinct CDR3 sequences, around 19% of them found once; the top ten carry around 17%. Sample: blood. The receptors come from a woman in her fifties or sixties with Graves' hyperthyroidism that later progressed to Graves' ophthalmopathy. Each CDR3 is given with its conserved first and last residue. The D gene is left open where the match is weak. The size of a clone is reported for some rows only, either as once, few or many, or as a class for expanded clones.

v_call: TRBV12-3/TRBV12-4
d_call: -
j_call: TRBJ1-1
clone_size: -
cdr3_aa: CASKSFRGEHTEAFF
cdr3_nt: TGTGCCAGCAAGTCGTTCAGGGGCGAACACACTGAAGCTTTCTTT

v_call: TRBV30
d_call: -
j_call: TRBJ1-1
clone_size: many
cdr3_aa: CAWRGRGDTEAFF
cdr3_nt: TGTGCCTGGAGGGGGCGGGGGGACACTGAAGCTTTCTTT

v_call: TRBV10-3
d_call: -
j_call: TRBJ1-5
clone_size: -
cdr3_aa: CAIKQGKQPDQPQHF
cdr3_nt: TGTGCCATCAAACAAGGGAAGCAGCCAGATCAGCCCCAGCATTTT

v_call: TRBV20-1
d_call: TRBD2
j_call: TRBJ2-7
clone_size: many
cdr3_aa: CSARDPGLAGLDSEQYF
cdr3_nt: TGCAGTGCTAGAGATCCCGGACTAGCGGGGCTTGATTCGGAGCAGTACTTC

v_call: TRBV20-1
d_call: -
j_call: TRBJ1-4
clone_size: -
cdr3_aa: CSARSEFLQGVSEKLFF
cdr3_nt: TGCAGTGCCAGGAGTGAATTTTTGCAGGGCGTTTCTGAAAAACTGTTTTTT

v_call: TRBV2
d_call: TRBD2
j_call: TRBJ2-5
clone_size: few
cdr3_aa: CASERGDLRETQYF
cdr3_nt: TGTGCCAGCGAACGGGGGGACCTCCGAGAGACCCAGTACTTC

v_call: TRBV18
d_call: -
j_call: TRBJ1-1
clone_size: few
cdr3_aa: CASQDTPGARAFF
cdr3_nt: TGCGCCAGCCAAGATACTCCGGGGGCGCGGGCTTTCTTT

v_call: TRBV19
d_call: -
j_call: TRBJ1-4
clone_size: -
cdr3_aa: CASKPVGETTNEKLFF
cdr3_nt: TGTGCCAGTAAGCCTGTAGGGGAGACAACTAATGAAAAACTGTTTTTT

v_call: TRBV5-1
d_call: -
j_call: TRBJ2-3
clone_size: -
cdr3_aa: CASSRGQKSSTDTQYF
cdr3_nt: TGCGCCAGCAGCCGAGGGCAAAAATCTAGCACAGATACGCAGTATTTT

v_call: TRBV20-1
d_call: -
j_call: TRBJ1-5
clone_size: -
cdr3_aa: CSATTGLGNQPQHF
cdr3_nt: TGCAGTGCAACCACAGGGCTGGGAAATCAGCCCCAGCATTTT

v_call: TRBV6-1
d_call: -
j_call: TRBJ1-2
clone_size: -
cdr3_aa: CASSTSRRGKGYTF
cdr3_nt: TGTGCCAGCAGCACCTCCCGCAGGGGCAAAGGCTACACCTTC

v_call: TRBV3-1
d_call: -
j_call: TRBJ1-4
clone_size: few
cdr3_aa: CASSGGKSATNEKLFF
cdr3_nt: TGTGCCAGCAGCGGGGGGAAAAGTGCAACTAATGAAAAACTGTTTTTT

v_call: TRBV6-2/TRBV6-3
d_call: -
j_call: TRBJ1-1
clone_size: -
cdr3_aa: CASSSTGRQGAEAFF
cdr3_nt: TGTGCCAGCAGTTCCACGGGCAGGCAGGGAGCTGAAGCTTTCTTT

v_call: TRBV7-2
d_call: -
j_call: TRBJ1-4
clone_size: few
cdr3_aa: CASSLARAGAREKLFF
cdr3_nt: TGTGCCAGCAGCTTAGCGCGGGCAGGGGCAAGGGAAAAACTGTTTTTT

v_call: TRBV18
d_call: TRBD1
j_call: TRBJ2-7
clone_size: many
cdr3_aa: CASSLLAQRGGNYEQYF
cdr3_nt: TGTGCCAGCTCACTTTTAGCTCAGAGAGGGGGCAACTACGAGCAGTACTTC

v_call: TRBV3-1
d_call: TRBD1
j_call: TRBJ1-2
clone_size: many
cdr3_aa: CASSRTDRGYGYTF
cdr3_nt: TGTGCCAGCAGCCGAACCGACAGGGGATATGGCTACACCTTC

v_call: TRBV6-9
d_call: -
j_call: TRBJ2-7
clone_size: -
cdr3_aa: CASSYSYRVSYEQYF
cdr3_nt: TGTGCCAGCAGTTACTCGTATAGGGTTTCCTACGAGCAGTACTTC

v_call: TRBV2
d_call: -
j_call: TRBJ1-1
clone_size: many
cdr3_aa: CASSEQQKLNTEAFF
cdr3_nt: TGTGCCAGCAGTGAACAACAGAAATTGAACACTGAAGCTTTCTTT

v_call: TRBV29-1
d_call: -
j_call: TRBJ1-2
clone_size: few
cdr3_aa: CSVEKGNYGYTF
cdr3_nt: TGCAGCGTTGAAAAGGGGAACTATGGCTACACCTTC

v_call: TRBV6-1
d_call: -
j_call: TRBJ2-5
clone_size: many
cdr3_aa: CASSEITSKETQYF
cdr3_nt: TGTGCCAGCAGTGAAATAACTAGCAAAGAGACCCAGTACTTC

v_call: TRBV19
d_call: -
j_call: TRBJ2-2
clone_size: -
cdr3_aa: CASSVLGAQAGELFF
cdr3_nt: TGTGCCAGTAGTGTTCTCGGAGCGCAGGCCGGGGAGCTGTTTTTT

v_call: TRBV19
d_call: -
j_call: TRBJ2-3
clone_size: many
cdr3_aa: CASRQSGDTQYF
cdr3_nt: TGTGCCAGCCGACAATCTGGGGATACGCAGTATTTT

v_call: TRBV5-8
d_call: -
j_call: TRBJ2-3
clone_size: -
cdr3_aa: CASSPRSAGYPDTQYF
cdr3_nt: TGTGCCAGCAGCCCCAGATCAGCAGGATACCCAGATACGCAGTATTTT

v_call: TRBV29-1
d_call: -
j_call: TRBJ2-5
clone_size: -
cdr3_aa: CSVSKVTEAQYF
cdr3_nt: TGCAGCGTGAGCAAGGTAACGGAGGCCCAGTACTTC

v_call: TRBV9
d_call: TRBD1
j_call: TRBJ2-2
clone_size: -
cdr3_aa: CASSEGDRWNTGELFF
cdr3_nt: TGTGCCAGCAGCGAGGGGGACAGGTGGAACACCGGGGAGCTGTTTTTT

v_call: TRBV20-1
d_call: TRBD1
j_call: TRBJ1-3
clone_size: many
cdr3_aa: CSARSGGSGNTIYF
cdr3_nt: TGCAGTGCAAGATCAGGGGGCTCTGGAAACACCATATATTTT

v_call: TRBV2
d_call: -
j_call: TRBJ2-5
clone_size: many
cdr3_aa: CASTGRGYQETQYF
cdr3_nt: TGTGCCAGCACCGGGCGAGGGTACCAAGAGACCCAGTACTTC

v_call: TRBV7-8
d_call: -
j_call: TRBJ2-5
clone_size: many
cdr3_aa: CASSSEILGAETQYF
cdr3_nt: TGTGCCAGCAGCTCAGAAATTCTGGGTGCGGAGACCCAGTACTTC

v_call: TRBV6-1
d_call: TRBD1
j_call: TRBJ1-1
clone_size: -
cdr3_aa: CASSRRDSQNTEAFF
cdr3_nt: TGTGCCAGCAGTCGCCGGGACAGCCAGAACACTGAAGCTTTCTTT

v_call: TRBV7-9
d_call: -
j_call: TRBJ1-1
clone_size: few
cdr3_aa: CASSLDPSTEAFF
cdr3_nt: TGTGCCAGCAGCTTAGATCCCAGCACTGAAGCTTTCTTT

v_call: TRBV11-2
d_call: TRBD2
j_call: TRBJ2-3
clone_size: few
cdr3_aa: CASSLDRRLAGGTHNTDTQYF
cdr3_nt: TGTGCCAGCAGCTTAGATAGAAGACTAGCGGGGGGGACTCACAACACAGATACGCAGTATTTT

v_call: TRBV20-1
d_call: -
j_call: TRBJ2-7
clone_size: many
cdr3_aa: CSAPVSPYEQYF
cdr3_nt: TGCAGTGCCCCCGTTTCTCCCTACGAGCAGTACTTC

v_call: TRBV2
d_call: -
j_call: TRBJ1-5
clone_size: -
cdr3_aa: CASSGRSNQPQHF
cdr3_nt: TGTGCCAGCAGTGGAAGGAGCAATCAGCCCCAGCATTTT

v_call: TRBV5-1
d_call: TRBD1
j_call: TRBJ2-7
clone_size: few
cdr3_aa: CASSLPGQGAEQYF
cdr3_nt: TGCGCCAGCAGCTTACCGGGACAGGGAGCCGAGCAGTACTTC

v_call: TRBV6-5
d_call: -
j_call: TRBJ1-4
clone_size: many
cdr3_aa: CASSYNRVLNEKLFF
cdr3_nt: TGTGCCAGCAGTTACAACAGGGTCCTTAATGAAAAACTGTTTTTT

v_call: TRBV5-1
d_call: -
j_call: TRBJ2-1
clone_size: many
cdr3_aa: CASRTNLIARSYNEQFF
cdr3_nt: TGCGCCAGCAGGACTAACCTTATAGCGAGATCCTACAATGAGCAGTTCTTC

v_call: TRBV18
d_call: -
j_call: TRBJ2-4
clone_size: -
cdr3_aa: CASSPTTKNIQYF
cdr3_nt: TGTGCCAGCTCACCGACTACCAAAAACATTCAGTACTTC

v_call: TRBV11-2
d_call: TRBD2
j_call: TRBJ2-5
clone_size: many
cdr3_aa: CASSLGTRGYQETQYF
cdr3_nt: TGTGCCAGCAGCCTCGGGACTAGAGGTTACCAAGAGACCCAGTACTTC

v_call: TRBV5-1
d_call: -
j_call: TRBJ1-6
clone_size: many
cdr3_aa: CASSTGRANSPLHF
cdr3_nt: TGCGCCAGCAGTACAGGACGGGCGAATTCACCCCTCCACTTT

v_call: TRBV7-2
d_call: TRBD1
j_call: TRBJ1-2
clone_size: -
cdr3_aa: CASSLVSRGGYGYTF
cdr3_nt: TGTGCCAGCAGCTTAGTTTCCAGGGGGGGCTATGGCTACACCTTC